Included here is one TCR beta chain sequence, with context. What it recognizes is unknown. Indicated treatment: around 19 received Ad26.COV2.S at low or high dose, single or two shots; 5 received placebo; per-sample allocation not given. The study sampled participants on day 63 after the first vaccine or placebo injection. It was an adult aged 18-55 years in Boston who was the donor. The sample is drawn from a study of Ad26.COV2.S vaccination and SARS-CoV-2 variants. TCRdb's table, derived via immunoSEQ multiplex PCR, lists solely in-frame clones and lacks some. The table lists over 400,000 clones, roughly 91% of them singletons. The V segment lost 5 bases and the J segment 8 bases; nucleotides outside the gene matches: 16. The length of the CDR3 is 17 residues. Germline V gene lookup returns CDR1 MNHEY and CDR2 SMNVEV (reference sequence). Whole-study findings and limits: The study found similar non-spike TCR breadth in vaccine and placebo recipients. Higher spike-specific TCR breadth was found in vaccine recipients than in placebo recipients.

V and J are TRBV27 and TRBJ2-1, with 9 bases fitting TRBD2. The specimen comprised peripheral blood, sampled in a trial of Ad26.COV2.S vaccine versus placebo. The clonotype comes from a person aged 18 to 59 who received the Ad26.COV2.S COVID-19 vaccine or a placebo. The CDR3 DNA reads TGTGCCAGCAGTCTCCCCCCGGGTAGCGGGAGTTTACATGAGCAGTTCTTC. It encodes CASSLPPGSGSLHEQFF.